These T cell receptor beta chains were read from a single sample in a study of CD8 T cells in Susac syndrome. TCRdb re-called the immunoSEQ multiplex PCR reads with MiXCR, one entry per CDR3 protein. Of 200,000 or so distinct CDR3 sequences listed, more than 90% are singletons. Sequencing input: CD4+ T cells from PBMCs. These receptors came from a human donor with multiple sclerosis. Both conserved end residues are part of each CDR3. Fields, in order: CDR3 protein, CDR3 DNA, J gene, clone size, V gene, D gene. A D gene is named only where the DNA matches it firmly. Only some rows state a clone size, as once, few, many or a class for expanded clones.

cdr3_aa: CASSLGGQRTDTQYF
cdr3_nt: TGCGCCAGCAGCTTGGGCGGACAGCGCACAGATACGCAGTATTTT
j_call: TRBJ2-3
clone_size: few
v_call: TRBV5-1
d_call: .

cdr3_aa: CSARGTAAYEQYF
cdr3_nt: TGCAGTGCTAGAGGGACGGCAGCCTACGAGCAGTACTTC
j_call: TRBJ2-7
clone_size: once
v_call: TRBV20-1
d_call: .

cdr3_aa: CASSLPDRADEQFF
cdr3_nt: TGCGCCAGCAGCTTGCCGGACAGGGCGGATGAGCAGTTCTTC
j_call: TRBJ2-1
clone_size: once
v_call: TRBV5-1
d_call: TRBD1

cdr3_aa: CASSQGLAGVETQYF
cdr3_nt: TGTGCCAGCAGCCAGGGACTAGCGGGAGTAGAGACCCAGTACTTC
j_call: TRBJ2-5
clone_size: .
v_call: TRBV7-7
d_call: TRBD2

cdr3_aa: CSARGSRTDTAGPQHF
cdr3_nt: TGCAGTGCTAGAGGGTCCAGGACGGATACCGCGGGGCCCCAGCATTTT
j_call: TRBJ1-5
clone_size: .
v_call: TRBV20-1
d_call: .

cdr3_aa: CASSGGGETQYF
cdr3_nt: TGTGCCAGCAGTGGGGGTGGGGAGACCCAGTACTTC
j_call: TRBJ2-5
clone_size: .
v_call: TRBV28
d_call: .

cdr3_aa: CASSEAVNGYTF
cdr3_nt: TGTGCCAGCAGTGAAGCGGTCAATGGCTACACCTTC
j_call: TRBJ1-2
clone_size: .
v_call: TRBV2
d_call: .

cdr3_aa: CSVESAGGPKTQYF
cdr3_nt: TGCAGCGTTGAAAGTGCGGGAGGGCCGAAGACCCAGTACTTC
j_call: TRBJ2-5
clone_size: .
v_call: TRBV29-1
d_call: TRBD2

cdr3_aa: CASSPQRTTYEQYF
cdr3_nt: TGTGCCAGTAGCCCTCAGCGGACCACCTACGAGCAGTACTTC
j_call: TRBJ2-7
clone_size: once
v_call: TRBV19
d_call: .

cdr3_aa: CSARDAGNTIYF
cdr3_nt: TGCAGTGCTAGAGATGCTGGAAACACCATATATTTT
j_call: TRBJ1-3
clone_size: .
v_call: TRBV20-1
d_call: .

cdr3_aa: CSASPSGQYNEQFF
cdr3_nt: TGCAGTGCTAGTCCTTCAGGACAGTACAATGAGCAGTTCTTC
j_call: TRBJ2-1
clone_size: .
v_call: TRBV20-1
d_call: .

cdr3_aa: CAWSVQMNTEAFF
cdr3_nt: TGTGCCTGGAGTGTACAAATGAACACTGAAGCTTTCTTT
j_call: TRBJ1-1
clone_size: .
v_call: TRBV30
d_call: .

cdr3_aa: CASSYTGNSYNEQFF
cdr3_nt: TGTGCCAGCAGTTATACGGGAAACAGTTACAATGAGCAGTTCTTC
j_call: TRBJ2-1
clone_size: .
v_call: TRBV6-2/TRBV6-3
d_call: .

cdr3_aa: CASSLMVGSSGQPQHF
cdr3_nt: TGTGCCAGCAGCTTAATGGTGGGGAGCTCGGGTCAGCCCCAGCATTTT
j_call: TRBJ1-5
clone_size: .
v_call: TRBV7-9
d_call: .

cdr3_aa: CAWALGLKTQYF
cdr3_nt: TGTGCCTGGGCTCTGGGGCTGAAGACCCAGTACTTC
j_call: TRBJ2-5
clone_size: .
v_call: TRBV30
d_call: .

cdr3_aa: CASSSPASSNEQFF
cdr3_nt: TGTGCCAGCAGCTCGCCGGCCTCGTCAAATGAGCAGTTCTTC
j_call: TRBJ2-1
clone_size: .
v_call: TRBV7-2
d_call: .

cdr3_aa: CASSLDPSYEQYF
cdr3_nt: TGTGCCAGCAGTTTAGACCCCTCCTACGAGCAGTACTTC
j_call: TRBJ2-7
clone_size: .
v_call: TRBV27
d_call: .

cdr3_aa: CASSFLGFSSYEQYF
cdr3_nt: TGTGCCAGCAGCTTCTTGGGGTTTAGCTCCTACGAGCAGTACTTC
j_call: TRBJ2-7
clone_size: .
v_call: TRBV6-2/TRBV6-3
d_call: .

cdr3_aa: CASSGQSRGQPQHF
cdr3_nt: TGCGCCAGCAGTGGACAGAGTCGAGGTCAGCCCCAGCATTTT
j_call: TRBJ1-5
clone_size: .
v_call: TRBV10-2
d_call: .

cdr3_aa: CSVEGDMGEYNEQFF
cdr3_nt: TGCAGCGTTGAAGGGGACATGGGGGAATACAATGAGCAGTTCTTC
j_call: TRBJ2-1
clone_size: .
v_call: TRBV29-1
d_call: .

cdr3_aa: CASSGLGLAGGPEQYF
cdr3_nt: TGTGCCAGCAGCGGATTAGGACTAGCGGGAGGGCCTGAGCAGTACTTC
j_call: TRBJ2-7
clone_size: .
v_call: TRBV9
d_call: TRBD2

cdr3_aa: CATSIDNEQFF
cdr3_nt: TGTGCCACCAGCATAGACAATGAGCAGTTCTTC
j_call: TRBJ2-1
clone_size: .
v_call: TRBV15
d_call: .

cdr3_aa: CASSYNHDSTYEQYF
cdr3_nt: TGTGCCAGCAGCTATAACCACGACAGTACCTACGAGCAGTACTTC
j_call: TRBJ2-7
clone_size: .
v_call: TRBV6-5
d_call: .

cdr3_aa: CASRMDSHTDTQYF
cdr3_nt: TGCGCCAGCAGGATGGACAGCCACACAGATACGCAGTATTTT
j_call: TRBJ2-3
clone_size: .
v_call: TRBV5-1
d_call: .

cdr3_aa: CASSLRGLNTGELFF
cdr3_nt: TGTGCCAGCAGCTTACGCGGCTTGAACACCGGGGAGCTGTTTTTT
j_call: TRBJ2-2
clone_size: .
v_call: TRBV9
d_call: .

cdr3_aa: CASSQVGLGGNEQFF
cdr3_nt: TGTGCCAGCAGCCAAGTCGGACTAGGTGGTAATGAGCAGTTCTTC
j_call: TRBJ2-1
clone_size: .
v_call: TRBV3-1
d_call: TRBD2

cdr3_aa: CASSVRDGTYEQYF
cdr3_nt: TGCGCCAGCAGCGTCCGGGACGGAACCTACGAGCAGTACTTC
j_call: TRBJ2-7
clone_size: .
v_call: TRBV5-1
d_call: .

cdr3_aa: CASSGPMNTEAFF
cdr3_nt: TGTGCCAGCAGCGGGCCGATGAACACTGAAGCTTTCTTT
j_call: TRBJ1-1
clone_size: .
v_call: TRBV9
d_call: .

cdr3_aa: CASSGHGANQPRHF
cdr3_nt: TGTGCCAGCAGCGGTCACGGAGCCAATCAGCCCCGGCATTTT
j_call: TRBJ1-5
clone_size: .
v_call: TRBV3-1
d_call: .

cdr3_aa: CATSDPGLANEQFF
cdr3_nt: TGTGCCACCAGTGACCCTGGACTAGCAAATGAGCAGTTCTTC
j_call: TRBJ2-1
clone_size: .
v_call: TRBV24-1
d_call: TRBD2

cdr3_aa: CASSLTGGGYGYTF
cdr3_nt: TGTGCCAGCAGTTTGACAGGGGGCGGCTATGGCTACACCTTC
j_call: TRBJ1-2
clone_size: .
v_call: TRBV27
d_call: TRBD1

cdr3_aa: CSTRDGINYGYTF
cdr3_nt: TGCAGCACCCGGGACGGTATTAACTATGGCTACACCTTC
j_call: TRBJ1-2
clone_size: .
v_call: TRBV29-1
d_call: .

cdr3_aa: CASRSGTENSPLHF
cdr3_nt: TGCGCCAGCAGATCCGGGACAGAAAATTCACCCCTCCACTTT
j_call: TRBJ1-6
clone_size: .
v_call: TRBV5-1
d_call: TRBD1

cdr3_aa: CASSQAVGEQFF
cdr3_nt: TGTGCCAGCAGCCAAGCGGTTGGTGAGCAGTTCTTC
j_call: TRBJ2-1
clone_size: .
v_call: TRBV3-1
d_call: .

cdr3_aa: CSVPGGAGGVAFF
cdr3_nt: TGCAGCGTCCCAGGCGGGGCAGGCGGGGTAGCTTTCTTT
j_call: TRBJ1-1
clone_size: .
v_call: TRBV29-1
d_call: .

cdr3_aa: CASSEALLRADTQYF
cdr3_nt: TGTGCCAGCAGTGAAGCGCTGCTCAGGGCTGATACGCAGTATTTT
j_call: TRBJ2-3
clone_size: .
v_call: TRBV2
d_call: .

cdr3_aa: CASSFSGSYNEQFF
cdr3_nt: TGTGCCAGCAGTTTTAGCGGTTCTTACAATGAGCAGTTCTTC
j_call: TRBJ2-1
clone_size: .
v_call: TRBV27
d_call: .

cdr3_aa: CSASRSGRYNEQFF
cdr3_nt: TGCAGTGCTAGCCGGAGCGGGAGATACAATGAGCAGTTCTTC
j_call: TRBJ2-1
clone_size: .
v_call: TRBV20-1
d_call: TRBD2

cdr3_aa: CASSVTGTASSGANVLTF
cdr3_nt: TGCGCCAGCAGCGTTACCGGGACCGCTAGCTCTGGGGCCAACGTCCTGACTTTC
j_call: TRBJ2-6
clone_size: .
v_call: TRBV5-1
d_call: .

cdr3_aa: CASRHRGVFGYTF
cdr3_nt: TGTGCCAGCAGGCACAGGGGCGTCTTTGGCTACACCTTC
j_call: TRBJ1-2
clone_size: once
v_call: TRBV6-6
d_call: TRBD1

cdr3_aa: CASSVAGGRPLYSEQYF
cdr3_nt: TGTGCCAGCAGCGTAGCCGGCGGGAGGCCCCTATACTCTGAGCAGTACTTC
j_call: TRBJ2-7
clone_size: .
v_call: TRBV9
d_call: TRBD2

cdr3_aa: CASSLNVVFLEAFF
cdr3_nt: TGTGCCAGCAGCTTAAACGTTGTATTCCTAGAAGCTTTCTTT
j_call: TRBJ1-1
clone_size: .
v_call: TRBV5-6
d_call: .

cdr3_aa: CASSVGTVNTEAFF
cdr3_nt: TGTGCCAGCAGCGTAGGGACAGTGAACACTGAAGCTTTCTTT
j_call: TRBJ1-1
clone_size: .
v_call: TRBV9
d_call: .

cdr3_aa: CSGTGTGGANTQYF
cdr3_nt: TGCAGCGGTACCGGGACAGGGGGCGCAAATACGCAGTATTTT
j_call: TRBJ2-3
clone_size: .
v_call: TRBV29-1
d_call: TRBD1

cdr3_aa: CASSERTGVQETQYF
cdr3_nt: TGTGCCAGCAGCGAGAGAACAGGGGTACAAGAGACCCAGTACTTC
j_call: TRBJ2-5
clone_size: .
v_call: TRBV2
d_call: TRBD1

cdr3_aa: CSARDGRANTEAFF
cdr3_nt: TGCAGTGCTAGAGACGGCAGGGCTAACACTGAAGCTTTCTTT
j_call: TRBJ1-1
clone_size: .
v_call: TRBV20-1
d_call: .

cdr3_aa: CSARVGHLNTEAFF
cdr3_nt: TGCAGTGCTAGAGTCGGACATCTGAACACTGAAGCTTTCTTT
j_call: TRBJ1-1
clone_size: .
v_call: TRBV20-1
d_call: .

cdr3_aa: CSARGSPEKLFF
cdr3_nt: TGCAGTGCTAGAGGAAGTCCTGAAAAACTGTTTTTT
j_call: TRBJ1-4
clone_size: .
v_call: TRBV20-1
d_call: .

cdr3_aa: CSAQGQGAEKLFF
cdr3_nt: TGCAGTGCCCAAGGACAGGGGGCCGAAAAACTGTTTTTT
j_call: TRBJ1-4
clone_size: .
v_call: TRBV20-1
d_call: TRBD1

cdr3_aa: CSVEKGWGNTEAFF
cdr3_nt: TGCAGCGTTGAAAAGGGGTGGGGGAACACTGAAGCTTTCTTT
j_call: TRBJ1-1
clone_size: .
v_call: TRBV29-1
d_call: .

cdr3_aa: CASSRGRSPYGYTF
cdr3_nt: TGTGCCAGCAGTAGGGGTAGGTCCCCGTATGGCTACACCTTC
j_call: TRBJ1-2
clone_size: .
v_call: TRBV6-5
d_call: .

cdr3_aa: CASRQRGTYEQYF
cdr3_nt: TGTGCCAGCCGCCAAAGGGGCACCTACGAGCAGTACTTC
j_call: TRBJ2-7
clone_size: .
v_call: TRBV12-3/TRBV12-4
d_call: .

cdr3_aa: CASREGGGGYNEQFF
cdr3_nt: TGCGCCAGCAGAGAGGGAGGGGGGGGGTACAATGAGCAGTTCTTC
j_call: TRBJ2-1
clone_size: .
v_call: TRBV10-2
d_call: .

cdr3_aa: CASSQPKRDSYNEQFF
cdr3_nt: TGCGCCAGCAGCCAGCCCAAGCGGGACTCCTACAATGAGCAGTTCTTC
j_call: TRBJ2-1
clone_size: .
v_call: TRBV4-1
d_call: TRBD2